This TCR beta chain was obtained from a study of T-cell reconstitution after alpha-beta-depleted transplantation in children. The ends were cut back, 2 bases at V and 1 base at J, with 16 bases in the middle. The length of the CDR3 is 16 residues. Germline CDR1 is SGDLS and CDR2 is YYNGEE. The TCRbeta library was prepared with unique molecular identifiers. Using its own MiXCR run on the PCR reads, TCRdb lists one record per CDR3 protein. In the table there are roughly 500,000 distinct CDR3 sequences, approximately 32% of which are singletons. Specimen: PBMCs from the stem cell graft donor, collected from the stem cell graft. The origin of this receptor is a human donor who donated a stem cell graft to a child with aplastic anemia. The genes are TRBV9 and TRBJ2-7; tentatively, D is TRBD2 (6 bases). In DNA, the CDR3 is TGTGCCAGCAGCGTTGCAGCGGGTGATATATCCTACGAGCAGTACTTC. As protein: CASSVAAGDISYEQYF.